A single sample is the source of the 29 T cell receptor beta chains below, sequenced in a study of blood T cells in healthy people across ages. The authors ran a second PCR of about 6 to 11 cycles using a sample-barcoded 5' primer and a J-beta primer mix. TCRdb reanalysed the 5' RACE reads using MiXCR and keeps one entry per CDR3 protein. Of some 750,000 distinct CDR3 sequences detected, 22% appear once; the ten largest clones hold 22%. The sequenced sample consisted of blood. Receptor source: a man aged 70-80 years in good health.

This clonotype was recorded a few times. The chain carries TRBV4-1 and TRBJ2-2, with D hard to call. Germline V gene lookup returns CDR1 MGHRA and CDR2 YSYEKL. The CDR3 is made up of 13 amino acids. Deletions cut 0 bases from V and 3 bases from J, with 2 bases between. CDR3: CASSQDYTGELFF. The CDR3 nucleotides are TGCGCCAGCAGCCAAGACTACACCGGGGAGCTGTTTTTT.

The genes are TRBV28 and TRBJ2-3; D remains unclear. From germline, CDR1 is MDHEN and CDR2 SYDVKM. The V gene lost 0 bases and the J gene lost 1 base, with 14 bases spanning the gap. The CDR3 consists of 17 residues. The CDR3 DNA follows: TGTGCCAGCAGTTTATGGGACCCTCGGTGGGGCACAGATACGCAGTATTTT. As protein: CASSLWDPRWGTDTQYF.

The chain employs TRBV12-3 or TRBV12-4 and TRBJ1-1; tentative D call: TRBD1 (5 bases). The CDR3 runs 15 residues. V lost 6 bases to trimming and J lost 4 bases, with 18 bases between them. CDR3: CASRSGTTVSTEAFF. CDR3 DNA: TGTGCCAGCAGATCCGGGACGACTGTGAGCACTGAAGCTTTCTTT.

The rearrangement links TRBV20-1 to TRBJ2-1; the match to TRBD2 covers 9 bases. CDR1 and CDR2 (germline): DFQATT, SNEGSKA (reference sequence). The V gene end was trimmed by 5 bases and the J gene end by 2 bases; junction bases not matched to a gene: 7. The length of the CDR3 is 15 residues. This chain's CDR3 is CSAPAGLAPYNEQFF. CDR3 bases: TGCAGTGCTCCCGCGGGACTAGCTCCCTACAATGAGCAGTTCTTC.

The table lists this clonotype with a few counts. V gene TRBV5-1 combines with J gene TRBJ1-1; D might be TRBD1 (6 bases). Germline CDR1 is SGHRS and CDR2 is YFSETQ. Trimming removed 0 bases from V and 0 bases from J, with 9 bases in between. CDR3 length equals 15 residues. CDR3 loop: CASSLVGAVNTEAFF. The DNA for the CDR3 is TGCGCCAGCAGCTTGGTGGGGGCTGTGAACACTGAAGCTTTCTTT. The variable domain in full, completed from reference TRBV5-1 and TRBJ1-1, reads KAGVTQTPRYLIKTRGQQVTLSCSPISGHRSVSWYQQTPGQGLQFLFEYFSETQRNKGNFPGRFSGRQFSNSRSEMNVSTLELGDSALYLCASSLVGAVNTEAFFGQGTRLTVV.

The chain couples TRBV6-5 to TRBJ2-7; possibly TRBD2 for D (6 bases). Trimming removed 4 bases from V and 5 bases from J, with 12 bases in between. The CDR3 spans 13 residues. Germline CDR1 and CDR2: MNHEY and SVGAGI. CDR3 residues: CASSSKTGDEQYV. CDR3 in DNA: TGTGCCAGCAGTTCCAAGACGGGGGACGAGCAGTACGTC.

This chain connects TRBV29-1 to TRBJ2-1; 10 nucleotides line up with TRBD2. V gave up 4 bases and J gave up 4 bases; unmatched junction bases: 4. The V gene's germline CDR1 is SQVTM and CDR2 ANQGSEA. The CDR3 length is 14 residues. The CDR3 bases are TGCAGCGTTGCCGGGACTAGCGCTTACAATGAGCAGTTCTTC. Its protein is CSVAGTSAYNEQFF.

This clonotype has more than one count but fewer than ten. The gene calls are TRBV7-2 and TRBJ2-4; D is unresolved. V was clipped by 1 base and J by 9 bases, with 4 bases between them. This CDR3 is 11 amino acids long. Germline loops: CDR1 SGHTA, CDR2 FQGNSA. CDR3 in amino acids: CASSLEFIQYF. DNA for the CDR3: TGTGCCAGCAGCTTAGAGTTCATTCAGTACTTC.

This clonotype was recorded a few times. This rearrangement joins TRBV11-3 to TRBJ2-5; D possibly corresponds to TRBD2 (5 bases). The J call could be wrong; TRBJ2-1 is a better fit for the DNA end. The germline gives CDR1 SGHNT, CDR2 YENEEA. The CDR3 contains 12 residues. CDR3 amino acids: CASSSDGIRQFF. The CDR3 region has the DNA TGTGCCAGCAGCTCCGACGGGATAAGGCAGTTCTTC.

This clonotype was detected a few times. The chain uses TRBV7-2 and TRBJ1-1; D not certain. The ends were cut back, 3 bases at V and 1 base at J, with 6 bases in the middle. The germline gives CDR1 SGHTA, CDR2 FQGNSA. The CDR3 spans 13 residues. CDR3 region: CASSFFGNTEAFF. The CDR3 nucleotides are TGTGCCAGCAGCTTCTTCGGGAACACTGAAGCTTTCTTT.

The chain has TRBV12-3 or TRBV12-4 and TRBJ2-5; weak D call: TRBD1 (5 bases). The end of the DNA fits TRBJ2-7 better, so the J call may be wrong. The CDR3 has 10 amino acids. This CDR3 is CARGLPEQYV. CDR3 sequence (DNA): TGTGCCAGGGGGCTTCCCGAGCAGTACGTC.

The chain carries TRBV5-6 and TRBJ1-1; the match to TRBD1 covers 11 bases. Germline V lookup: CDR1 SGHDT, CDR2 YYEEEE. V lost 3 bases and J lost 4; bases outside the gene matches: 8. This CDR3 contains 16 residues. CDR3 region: CASSYGQGAPGTEAFF. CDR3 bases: TGTGCCAGCAGCTACGGACAGGGGGCGCCGGGCACTGAAGCTTTCTTT.

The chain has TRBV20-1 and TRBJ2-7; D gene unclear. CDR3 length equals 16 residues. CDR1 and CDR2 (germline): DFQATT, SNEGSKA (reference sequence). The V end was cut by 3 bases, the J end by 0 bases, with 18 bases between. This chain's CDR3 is CSASPRVATYSYEQYF. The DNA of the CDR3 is TGCAGTGCTAGCCCCCGGGTAGCTACTTACTCCTACGAGCAGTACTTC.

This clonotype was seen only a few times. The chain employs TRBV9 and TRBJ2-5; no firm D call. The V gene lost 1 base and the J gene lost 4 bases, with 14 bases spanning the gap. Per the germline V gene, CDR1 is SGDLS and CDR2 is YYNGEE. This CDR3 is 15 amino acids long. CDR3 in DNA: TGTGCCAGCAGCGTAAGCAAGGCTCCGGGAGAGACCCAGTACTTC. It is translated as CASSVSKAPGETQYF.

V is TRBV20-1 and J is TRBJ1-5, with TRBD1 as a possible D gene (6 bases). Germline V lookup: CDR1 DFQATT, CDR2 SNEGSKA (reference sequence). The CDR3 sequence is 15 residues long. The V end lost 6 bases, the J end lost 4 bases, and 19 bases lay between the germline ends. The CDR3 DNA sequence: TGCAGTGCCAGGGCGGGACAAGCCGGGAATCAGCCCCAGCATTTT. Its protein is CSARAGQAGNQPQHF.

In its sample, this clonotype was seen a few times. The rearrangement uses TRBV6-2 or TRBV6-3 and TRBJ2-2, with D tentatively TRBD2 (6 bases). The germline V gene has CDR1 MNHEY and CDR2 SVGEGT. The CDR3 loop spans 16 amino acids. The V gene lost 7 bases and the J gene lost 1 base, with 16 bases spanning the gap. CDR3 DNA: TGTGCCAGCAAAGGCGCCGGGAGATTGAACACCGGGGAGCTGTTTTTT. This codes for CASKGAGRLNTGELFF.

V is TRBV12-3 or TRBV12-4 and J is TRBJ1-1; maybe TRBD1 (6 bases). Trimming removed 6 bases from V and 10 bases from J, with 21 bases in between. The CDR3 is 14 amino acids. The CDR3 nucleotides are TGTGCCAGCAGCCCTAACGCAGGGGCTGAGGTAGCTTTCTTT. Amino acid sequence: CASSPNAGAEVAFF.

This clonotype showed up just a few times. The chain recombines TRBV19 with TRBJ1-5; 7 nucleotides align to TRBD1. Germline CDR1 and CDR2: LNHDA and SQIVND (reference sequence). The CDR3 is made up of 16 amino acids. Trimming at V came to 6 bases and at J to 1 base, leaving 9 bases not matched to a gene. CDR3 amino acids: CASRDKGQLSNQPQHF. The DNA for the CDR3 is TGTGCCAGTAGGGATAAGGGACAGCTGAGCAATCAGCCCCAGCATTTT.

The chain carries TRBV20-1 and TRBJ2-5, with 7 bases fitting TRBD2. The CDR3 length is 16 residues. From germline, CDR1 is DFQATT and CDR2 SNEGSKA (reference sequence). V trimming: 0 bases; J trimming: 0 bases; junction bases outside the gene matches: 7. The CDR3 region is CSARDTAGTNQETQYF. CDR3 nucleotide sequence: TGCAGTGCTAGAGATACCGCCGGGACTAACCAAGAGACCCAGTACTTC.

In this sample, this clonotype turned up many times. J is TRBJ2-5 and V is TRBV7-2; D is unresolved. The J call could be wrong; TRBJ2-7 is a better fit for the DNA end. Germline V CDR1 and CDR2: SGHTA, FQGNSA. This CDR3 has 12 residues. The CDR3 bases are TGTGCCAGCAGCTTAGAGGGCCACGAGCAGTACGTC. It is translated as CASSLEGHEQYV.

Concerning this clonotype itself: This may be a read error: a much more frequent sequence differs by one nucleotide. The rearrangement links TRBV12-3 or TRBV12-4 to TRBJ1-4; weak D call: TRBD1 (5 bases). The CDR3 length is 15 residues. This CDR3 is CASSRARDRNGKLFF. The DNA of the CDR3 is TGTGCCAGCAGCAGAGCCCGGGACCGTAATGGAAAACTGTTTTTT.

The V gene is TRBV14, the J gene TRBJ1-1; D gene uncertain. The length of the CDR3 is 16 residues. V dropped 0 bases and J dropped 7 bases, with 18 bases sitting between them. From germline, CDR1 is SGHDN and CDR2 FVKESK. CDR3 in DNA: TGTGCCAGCAGCCAAGATGTCTGGAAGGGCGCCGGTGAAGCTTTCTTT. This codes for CASSQDVWKGAGEAFF. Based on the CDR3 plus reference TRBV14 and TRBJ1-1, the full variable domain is EAGVTQFPSHSVIEKGQTVTLRCDPISGHDNLYWYRRVMGKEIKFLLHFVKESKQDESGMPNNRFLAERTGGTYSTLKVQPAELEDSGVYFCASSQDVWKGAGEAFFGQGTRLTVV.

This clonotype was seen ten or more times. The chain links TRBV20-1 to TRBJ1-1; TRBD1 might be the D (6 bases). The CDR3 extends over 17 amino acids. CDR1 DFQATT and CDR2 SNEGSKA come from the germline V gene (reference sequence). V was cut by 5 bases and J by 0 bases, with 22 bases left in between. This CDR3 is CSAPGPLGANMNTEAFF. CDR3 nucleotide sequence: TGCAGTGCTCCTGGGCCTTTGGGGGCTAACATGAACACTGAAGCTTTCTTT.

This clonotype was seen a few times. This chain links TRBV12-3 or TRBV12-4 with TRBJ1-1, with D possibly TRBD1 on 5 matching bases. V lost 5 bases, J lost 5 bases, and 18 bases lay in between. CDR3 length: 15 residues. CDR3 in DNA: TGTGCCAGCAGTCGTGGGGGGTGGCGGACAACTGAAGCTTTCTTT. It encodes CASSRGGWRTTEAFF.

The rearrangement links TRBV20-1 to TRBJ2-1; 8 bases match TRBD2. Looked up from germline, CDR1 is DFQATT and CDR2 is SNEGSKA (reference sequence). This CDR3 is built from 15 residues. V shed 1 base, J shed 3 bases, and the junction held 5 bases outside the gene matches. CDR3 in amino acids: CSARAGAGGYNEQFF. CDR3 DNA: TGCAGTGCTAGAGCTGGGGCGGGGGGCTACAATGAGCAGTTCTTC.

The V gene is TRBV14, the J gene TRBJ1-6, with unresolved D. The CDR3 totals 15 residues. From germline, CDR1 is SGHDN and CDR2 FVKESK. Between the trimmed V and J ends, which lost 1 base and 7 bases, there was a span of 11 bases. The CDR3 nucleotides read TGTGCCAGCAGCCAAGCAAGGGCAGCGAATTCACCCCTCCACTTT. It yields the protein CASSQARAANSPLHF.

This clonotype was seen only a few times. DNA of the CDR3: TGCAGTGCTAGAGATCCGGGACTAGCGGGGTCAGATGAGCAGTTCTTC. Its translation is CSARDPGLAGSDEQFF. V and J are TRBV20-1 and TRBJ2-1, with 13 bases that match TRBD2. CDR1 and CDR2 (germline): DFQATT, SNEGSKA (reference sequence). The CDR3 is 16 amino acids. The V segment lost 0 bases and the J segment 8 bases; nucleotides outside the gene matches: 7.

The CDR3 region is CASSSPGQIYNEQFF. Here the CDR3 DNA reads TGTGCCAGCAGTTCCCCAGGACAGATTTACAATGAGCAGTTCTTC. The chain is built from TRBV12-3 or TRBV12-4 and TRBJ2-1, with D maybe TRBD1 (6 bases). V was pared by 4 bases and J by 4 bases, with 14 bases between. This CDR3 is built from 15 residues.

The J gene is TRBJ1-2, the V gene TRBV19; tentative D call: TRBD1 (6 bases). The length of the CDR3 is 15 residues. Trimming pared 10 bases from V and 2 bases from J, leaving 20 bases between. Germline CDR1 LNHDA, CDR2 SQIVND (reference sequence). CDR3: CATSSGGTGNYGYTF. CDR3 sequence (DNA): TGTGCCACCTCCTCGGGGGGTACAGGGAACTATGGCTACACCTTC.